A selection of T cell receptor beta chains follows, all from one sample in a study of shared clonotypes between healthy human individuals. Assay used: immunoSEQ multiplex PCR; TCRdb lists only in-frame clones, some missing. The sample records 700,000 or so clones, less than 80% being singletons. Material for sequencing was memory CD4+ T cells sorted from blood. The receptors stem from a young woman in good health. CDR3s include the opening cysteine and the closing phenylalanine or tryptophan. A D gene is named only where the DNA matches it firmly. For some rows the clone size is stated as once, few or many, or as a class when expanded; others skip it.

NA	TRBV27	NA	TRBJ2-7	CASSSLISYEQYF	TGTGCCAGCAGTTCACTTATCTCCTACGAGCAGTACTTC
NA	TRBV27	NA	TRBJ2-7	CASGDFREQYF	TGTGCCAGCGGGGACTTCCGCGAGCAGTACTTC
NA	TRBV19	NA	TRBJ2-1	CASSIVMGNEQFF	TGTGCCAGTAGTATAGTAATGGGCAATGAGCAGTTCTTC
TRBD2	TRBV7-3	NA	TRBJ2-1	CASSLGLAWNEQFF	TGTGCCAGCAGCTTGGGACTAGCATGGAATGAGCAGTTCTTC
NA	TRBV6-6	NA	TRBJ1-3	CASSYSGEVRGNTIYF	TGTGCCAGCAGTTACTCGGGGGAAGTCCGTGGAAACACCATATATTTT
NA	TRBV5-1	NA	TRBJ2-7	CTSSRDNAYEQYF	TGCACCAGCAGCCGGGACAACGCCTACGAGCAGTACTTC
TRBD1	TRBV10-2	NA	TRBJ1-2	CASSPGTGYGYTF	TGCGCCAGCAGTCCCGGGACAGGTTATGGCTACACCTTC
TRBD1	TRBV7-2	NA	TRBJ2-7	CASSLVKVAGGGYEQYF	TGTGCCAGCAGCTTAGTTAAGGTAGCAGGGGGCGGATACGAGCAGTACTTC
NA	TRBV5-6	NA	TRBJ1-4	CASSLTGYREKLFF	TGTGCCAGCAGCCTTACAGGGTATCGAGAAAAACTGTTTTTT
NA	TRBV15	NA	TRBJ1-4	CATSRDWGSEKLFF	TGTGCCACCAGCAGAGATTGGGGAAGTGAAAAACTGTTTTTT
TRBD1	TRBV5-6	NA	TRBJ1-2	CASSAGQGDGYTF	TGTGCCAGCAGCGCGGGACAGGGGGATGGCTACACCTTC
NA	TRBV18	NA	TRBJ1-1	CASSLIERTYSNTEAFF	TGTGCCAGCTCACTAATAGAAAGGACATATTCGAACACTGAAGCTTTCTTT
TRBD2	TRBV4-2	NA	TRBJ2-7	CASSQERREVMYF	TGTGCCAGCAGCCAAGAAAGGCGGGAGGTTATGTACTTC
NA	TRBV5-1	NA	TRBJ2-7	CASSQHSGTYEQYF	TGCGCCAGCAGCCAACATTCGGGGACCTACGAGCAGTACTTC
NA	TRBV11-2	NA	TRBJ1-1	CASSLSTNTEAFF	TGTGCCAGCAGCTTAAGCACGAACACTGAAGCTTTCTTT
NA	TRBV7-9	NA	TRBJ1-4	CASRQTEKEEKLFF	TGTGCCAGCCGCCAGACAGAGAAAGAAGAAAAACTGTTTTTT
NA	TRBV11-1	NA	TRBJ1-1	CASSRTWNTEAFF	TGTGCCAGCAGTCGAACCTGGAACACTGAAGCTTTCTTT
NA	TRBV27	NA	TRBJ2-7	CASKSSRYEQYF	TGTGCCAGCAAGTCCAGCCGCTACGAGCAGTATTTC
TRBD1	TRBV5-4	NA	TRBJ1-4	CASSLAGQGAEKLFF	TGTGCCAGCAGCTTGGCCGGGCAGGGGGCTGAAAAACTGTTTTTT
TRBD1	TRBV5-1	NA	TRBJ2-1	CASSPGTGGYNEQFF	TGCGCCAGCAGCCCCGGGACAGGGGGCTACAATGAGCAGTTCTTC
TRBD2	TRBV28	NA	TRBJ2-5	CASSLGAGDVKTQYF	TGTGCCAGCAGTTTGGGCGCGGGAGACGTTAAGACCCAGTACTTC
NA	TRBV19	NA	TRBJ2-7	CASSIEVGGSYEQYF	TGTGCCAGTAGTATAGAGGTCGGGGGCTCCTACGAGCAGTACTTC
NA	TRBV9	NA	TRBJ2-7	CASSVVGGHEQYF	TGTGCCAGCAGCGTAGTAGGGGGGCACGAGCAGTACTTC
NA	TRBV18	NA	TRBJ1-2	CASSPRERSYGYTF	TGTGCCAGCTCACCACGCGAGAGAAGCTATGGCTACACCTTC
TRBD1	TRBV6-1	NA	TRBJ1-2	CASSEDRGYANYGYTF	TGTGCCAGCAGTGAAGACAGGGGCTACGCTAACTATGGCTACACCTTC
TRBD1	TRBV6-4	NA	TRBJ2-2	CASSAQGTGELFF	TGTGCCAGCAGTGCACAGGGGACCGGGGAGCTGTTTTTT
NA	TRBV6-5	NA	TRBJ2-5	CASMNLGMRETQYF	TGTGCCAGCATGAATTTGGGGATGCGAGAGACCCAGTACTTC
NA	TRBV28	NA	TRBJ1-5	CASSLSGIEVAQPQHF	TGTGCCAGCAGTTTATCTGGGATTGAAGTTGCTCAGCCCCAGCATTTT
NA	TRBV23-1	NA	TRBJ2-7	CASSQPDRATYEQYF	TGCGCCAGCAGTCAACCGGACAGAGCAACCTACGAGCAGTACTTC
NA	TRBV6-5	many	TRBJ2-5	CASSPSWGKETQYF	TGTGCCAGCAGCCCGTCATGGGGTAAAGAGACCCAGTACTTC
TRBD1	TRBV4-1	NA	TRBJ2-7	CASSLIQGAEQYF	TGCGCCAGCAGTCTTATACAGGGGGCAGAGCAGTACTTC
NA	TRBV10-1	NA	TRBJ2-1	CASSEAGYNEQFF	TGCGCCAGCAGTGAGGCGGGTTACAATGAGCAGTTCTTC
NA	TRBV28	NA	TRBJ2-6	CASSPTPSGSGANVLTF	TGTGCCAGCAGCCCAACACCTTCAGGCTCTGGGGCCAACGTCCTGACTTTC
TRBD2	TRBV12-5	NA	TRBJ2-2	CASGFSGTSGSTGELFF	TGTGCTAGTGGTTTCTCCGGGACTAGCGGGAGCACCGGGGAGCTGTTTTTT
TRBD1	TRBV9	NA	TRBJ2-5	CASSRDRGGRETQYF	TGTGCCAGCAGCAGGGACAGGGGAGGGCGAGAGACCCAGTACTTC
NA	TRBV19	NA	TRBJ2-5	CASSQATGRGRETQYF	TGTGCCAGTAGTCAAGCGACAGGGAGGGGGCGAGAGACCCAGTACTTC
NA	TRBV5-1	NA	TRBJ1-5	CASSLAEMGQPQHF	TGCGCCAGCAGCTTAGCGGAGATGGGCCAGCCCCAGCATTTT